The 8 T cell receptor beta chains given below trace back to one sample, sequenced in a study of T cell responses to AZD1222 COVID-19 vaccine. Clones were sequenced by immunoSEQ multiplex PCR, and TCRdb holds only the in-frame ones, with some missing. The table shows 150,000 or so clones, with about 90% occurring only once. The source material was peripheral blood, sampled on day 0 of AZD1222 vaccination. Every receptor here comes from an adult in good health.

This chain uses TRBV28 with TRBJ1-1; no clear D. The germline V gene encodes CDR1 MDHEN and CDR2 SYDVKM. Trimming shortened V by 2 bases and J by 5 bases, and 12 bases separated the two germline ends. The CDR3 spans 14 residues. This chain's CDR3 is CASSLATLLTEAFF. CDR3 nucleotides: TGTGCCAGCAGTTTAGCGACACTTTTGACTGAAGCTTTCTTT.

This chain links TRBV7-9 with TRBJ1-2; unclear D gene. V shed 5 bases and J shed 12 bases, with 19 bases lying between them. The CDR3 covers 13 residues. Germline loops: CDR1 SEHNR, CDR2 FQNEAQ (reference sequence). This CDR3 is CASSLPPTAGDTF. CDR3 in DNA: TGTGCCAGCAGCCTTCCCCCGACGGCCGGAGACACCTTC.

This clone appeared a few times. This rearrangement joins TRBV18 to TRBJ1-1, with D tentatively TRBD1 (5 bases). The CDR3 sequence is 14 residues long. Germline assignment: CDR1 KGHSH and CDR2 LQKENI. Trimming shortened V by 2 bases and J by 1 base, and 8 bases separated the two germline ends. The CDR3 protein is CASSPERGNTEAFF. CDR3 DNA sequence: TGTGCCAGCTCACCAGAGAGGGGGAACACTGAAGCTTTCTTT.

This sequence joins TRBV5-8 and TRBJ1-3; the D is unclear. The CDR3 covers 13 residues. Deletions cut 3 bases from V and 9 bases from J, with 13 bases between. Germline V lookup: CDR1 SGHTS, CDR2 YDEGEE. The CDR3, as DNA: TGTGCCAGCAGCTGGAGGCTGCGAAGCACCATATATTTT. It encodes CASSWRLRSTIYF.

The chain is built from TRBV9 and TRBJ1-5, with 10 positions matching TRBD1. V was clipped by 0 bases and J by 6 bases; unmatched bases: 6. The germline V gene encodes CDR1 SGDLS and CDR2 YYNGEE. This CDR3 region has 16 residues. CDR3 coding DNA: TGTGCCAGCAGCGTAGTGACAGGGGGCTACCCTCAGCCCCAGCATTTT. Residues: CASSVVTGGYPQPQHF.

CDR3 sequence (DNA): TGCGCCAGCAGCCAAGATCTGGGCGGGGGGAGAAGCTCCTACAATGAGCAGTTCTTC. This encodes CASSQDLGGGRSSYNEQFF. The chain combines TRBV4-3 with TRBJ2-1, with 8 bases fitting TRBD2. V gave up 0 bases and J gave up 0 bases; unmatched junction bases: 10. CDR1 and CDR2 (germline): LGHNA, YSLEER. The length of the CDR3 is 19 residues.

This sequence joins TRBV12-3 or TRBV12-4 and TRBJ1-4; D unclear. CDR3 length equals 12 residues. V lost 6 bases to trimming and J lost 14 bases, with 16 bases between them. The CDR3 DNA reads TGTGCCAGCAGCTTGGAAAGCGGGGATCTGTTTTTT. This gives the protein CASSLESGDLFF.

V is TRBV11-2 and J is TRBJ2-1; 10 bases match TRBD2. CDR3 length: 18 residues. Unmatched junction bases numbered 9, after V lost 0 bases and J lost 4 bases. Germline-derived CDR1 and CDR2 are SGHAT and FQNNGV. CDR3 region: CASSLEGLAFQLYNEQFF. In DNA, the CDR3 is TGTGCCAGCAGCTTAGAGGGACTAGCGTTTCAGCTTTACAATGAGCAGTTCTTC.